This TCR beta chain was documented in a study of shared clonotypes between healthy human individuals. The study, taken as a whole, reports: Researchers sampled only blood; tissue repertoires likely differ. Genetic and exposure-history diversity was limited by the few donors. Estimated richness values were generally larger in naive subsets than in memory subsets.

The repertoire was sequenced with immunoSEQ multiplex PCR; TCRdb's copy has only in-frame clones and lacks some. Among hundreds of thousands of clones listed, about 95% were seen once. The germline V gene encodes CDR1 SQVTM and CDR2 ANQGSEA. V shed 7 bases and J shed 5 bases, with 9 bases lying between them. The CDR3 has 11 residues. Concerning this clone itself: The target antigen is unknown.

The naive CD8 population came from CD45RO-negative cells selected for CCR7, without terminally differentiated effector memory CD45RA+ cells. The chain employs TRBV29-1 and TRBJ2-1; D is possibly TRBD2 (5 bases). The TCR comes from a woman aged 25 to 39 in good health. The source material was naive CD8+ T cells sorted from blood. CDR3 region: CSAGLDNEQFF. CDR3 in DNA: TGCAGCGCCGGACTTGACAATGAGCAGTTCTTC.